This T cell receptor beta chain was sequenced for a study of blood T cell repertoires in COVID-19. Background on the study: The United States, Italy and Spain were the sources of the acute and convalescent COVID-19 samples. PBMCs, B-cell-depleted T cells, or T cells were the source of the cDNA or gDNA that made up the material.

Germline loops: CDR1 LGHNA, CDR2 YNFKEQ. The ends were cut back, 0 bases at V and 1 base at J, with 18 bases in the middle. This CDR3 region has 18 residues. Repertoires were generated with immunoSEQ multiplex PCR, while TCRdb's copy carries only in-frame clones and drops some. The sample lists under 200,000 clones; around 85% were seen once. The receptor was derived from a man between 60 and 75 years old who had recovered from COVID-19. V is TRBV4-2 and J is TRBJ1-1; a weak D match, TRBD1 (5 bases). Input material: peripheral blood. The CDR3 DNA follows: TGTGCCAGCAGCCAAGAAGTAGGGTATGTTACAGGGAACACTGAAGCTTTCTTT. Its translation is CASSQEVGYVTGNTEAFF.